What follows are 24 T cell receptor beta chains derived from one specimen sequenced in a study of blood T cell repertoires in COVID-19. This table comes from immunoSEQ multiplex PCR, and its TCRdb copy is limited to in-frame clones, with some not included. The repertoire consists of about 140,000 clones, with about three quarters occurring once and the leading ten covering approximately 4.5%. Input material: peripheral blood. These receptors came from an elderly woman with active or convalescent COVID-19.

The chain joins TRBV6-6 to TRBJ1-1, with 9 bases lining up with TRBD1. Germline assignment: CDR1 MNHNY and CDR2 SVGAGI (reference sequence). The J segment lost 3 bases and the V segment lost 6 bases, leaving 5 bases of the junction unmatched. This CDR3 has 14 residues. The CDR3 region is CASRRQGGDTEAFF. DNA for the CDR3: TGTGCCAGCAGACGACAGGGGGGAGACACTGAAGCTTTCTTT.

There are a few counts of this clone. The chain employs TRBV4-1 and TRBJ1-5, with D maybe TRBD1 (6 bases). Germline V CDR1 and CDR2: MGHRA, YSYEKL. The CDR3 totals 16 residues. With 4 bases removed from V and 0 bases from J, the gap between germline ends came to 13 bases. DNA for the CDR3: TGCGCCAGCAGCCGGGGAGGGACACTTAGCAATCAGCCCCAGCATTTT. It is translated as CASSRGGTLSNQPQHF.

The J gene is TRBJ2-7, the V gene TRBV6-5; 7 bases agree with TRBD1. The CDR3 is 14 residues long. The germline V gene has CDR1 MNHEY and CDR2 SVGAGI. V dropped 6 bases and J dropped 1; count of bases not matched to a gene: 6. CDR3 DNA sequence: TGTGCCAGCAGGAAACAGGGGACATCCTACGAGCAGTACTTC. Protein product: CASRKQGTSYEQYF.

This sequence joins TRBV28 and TRBJ1-2; no reliable D call. V was cut by 3 bases and J by 2 bases, with 7 bases left in between. Germline V lookup: CDR1 MDHEN, CDR2 SYDVKM. CDR3 size: 13 residues. CDR3 nucleotide sequence: TGTGCCAGCAGTTTGAACAGAAACTATGGCTACACCTTC. Its translation: CASSLNRNYGYTF.

The chain links TRBV27 to TRBJ2-7; 7 nucleotides agree with TRBD2. The germline gives CDR1 MNHEY, CDR2 SMNVEV (reference sequence). The J segment lost 0 bases and the V segment lost 5 bases, leaving 10 bases of the junction unmatched. The CDR3 has 16 residues. The CDR3 bases are TGTGCCAGCAGTCCAGACTGGGCGGGGGACTCCTACGAGCAGTACTTC. It yields the protein CASSPDWAGDSYEQYF.

The chain uses TRBV30 and TRBJ1-2, with D unresolved. The V end was cut by 3 bases, the J end by 0 bases, with 8 bases between. The CDR3 totals 13 residues. Germline V gene sequence: CDR1 GTSNPN, CDR2 SVGIG (reference sequence). DNA of the CDR3: TGTGCCTGGAGGACTAGGGCTAACTATGGCTACACCTTC. It encodes CAWRTRANYGYTF.

J is TRBJ2-6 and V is TRBV7-2; TRBD1 matches at 9 bases. The V and J ends lost 1 base and 1 base, in that order; junction bases with no gene match: 2. Germline CDR1 reads SGHTA; CDR2 reads FQGNSA. The CDR3 is 17 amino acids. CDR3 sequence (DNA): TGTGCCAGCAGCTTAGGTGGACAGGGGTCTGGGGCCAACGTCCTGACTTTC. This sequence encodes CASSLGGQGSGANVLTF. Complete variable domain (other parts from reference TRBV7-2 and TRBJ2-6): GAGVSQSPSNKVTEKGKDVELRCDPISGHTALYWYRQSLGQGLEFLIYFQGNSAPDKSGLPSDRFSAERTGGSVSTLTIQRTQQEDSAVYLCASSLGGQGSGANVLTFGAGSRLTVL.

The genes are TRBV5-1 and TRBJ2-2; TRBD1 matches 10 bases. Germline V gives CDR1 SGHRS, CDR2 YFSETQ. The ends lost 4 bases at V and 5 bases at J; junction bases unmatched: 8. The CDR3 consists of 16 residues. The CDR3 nucleotides read TGCGCCAGCAGCCTAAGACAGGGGGCTAGGACCGGGGAGCTGTTTTTT. Amino acids: CASSLRQGARTGELFF.

V and J are TRBV10-2 and TRBJ1-2; D remains unclear. The CDR3 length is 15 residues. Germline CDR1 and CDR2: WSHSY and SAAADI. V was trimmed by 6 bases and J by 0 bases, leaving 14 bases between them. The CDR3 loop is CASSPRGRTNYGYTF. CDR3 sequence (DNA): TGCGCCAGCAGCCCGCGGGGTCGGACTAACTATGGCTACACCTTC.

The J gene is TRBJ2-4, the V gene TRBV18; D remains ambiguous. Trimming took off 3 bases at V and 2 bases at J, with 11 bases between the two ends. CDR1 KGHSH and CDR2 LQKENI come from the germline V gene. The CDR3 sequence is 15 residues long. The CDR3 protein is CASSPDGSTKNIQYF. The CDR3, as DNA: TGTGCCAGCTCACCCGACGGGTCAACCAAAAACATTCAGTACTTC.

V usage is TRBV12-1 and J usage is TRBJ2-1; the D segment call TRBD2 is taken from the table without a DNA check. TRBV12-1 is flagged as a pseudogene. This CDR3 comprises 16 residues. DNA of the CDR3: TGTGCCAGCAGCCCGCCCCCGCCGTATAGCGCCCTTGAGCAGTTCTTC. As protein: CASSPPPPYSALEQFF.

The chain combines TRBV5-8 with TRBJ1-2; D might be TRBD1 (5 bases). The CDR3 covers 14 residues. V shed 1 base and J shed 7 bases, with 14 bases lying between them. Looked up from germline, CDR1 is SGHTS and CDR2 is YDEGEE. CDR3: CASSLLLGGAGYTF. In nucleotides, the CDR3 is TGTGCCAGCAGCTTGCTATTGGGGGGAGCTGGCTACACCTTC.

The rearrangement uses TRBV6-5 and TRBJ1-5; 9 bases are shared with TRBD1. Germline-derived CDR1 and CDR2 are MNHEY and SVGAGI. CDR3 size: 15 residues. Trimming removed 5 bases from V and 0 bases from J; junction bases left unmatched: 2. CDR3: CASSRTGDSNQPQHF. The CDR3 region has the DNA TGTGCCAGCAGTCGGACAGGGGATAGCAATCAGCCCCAGCATTTT.

This chain uses TRBV19 with TRBJ1-2, with 10 bases that match TRBD1. The CDR3 is made up of 14 amino acids. Germline CDR1 and CDR2: LNHDA and SQIVND (reference sequence). Trimming cost V 4 bases and J 6 bases; bases outside gene matches: 5. The CDR3 nucleotides read TGTGCCAGTAGTACGGACAGGGGGAGTAATGGCTACACCTTC. Protein sequence: CASSTDRGSNGYTF.

This clone turned up a few times. V gene TRBV19 combines with J gene TRBJ1-5; tentatively, D is TRBD1 (5 bases). The CDR3 consists of 15 residues. Germline values: CDR1 LNHDA, CDR2 SQIVND (reference sequence). Between the trimmed V and J ends, which lost 4 bases and 5 bases, there was a span of 15 bases. The CDR3 spells CASSTQGVPDQPQHF. The DNA for the CDR3 is TGTGCCAGTAGTACTCAAGGGGTTCCCGATCAGCCCCAGCATTTT.

There are a few counts of this clone. The J gene is TRBJ1-5, the V gene TRBV30, with 9 bases identical to TRBD1. The V gene's germline CDR1 is GTSNPN and CDR2 SVGIG (reference sequence). The CDR3 extends over 16 amino acids. J lost 3 bases, V lost 3 bases, and 9 bases had no gene match. In nucleotides, the CDR3 is TGTGCCTGGAGCCGTCCCGGGACAGGGAACAATCAGCCCCAGCATTTT. Its protein is CAWSRPGTGNNQPQHF.

The chain links TRBV10-1 to TRBJ2-4, with unresolved D. CDR1 is WNHNN, CDR2 SYGVQD, per germline (reference sequence). Trimming took off 6 bases at V and 5 bases at J, with 14 bases between the two ends. The CDR3 sequence is 14 residues long. The CDR3 protein is CASRLFPTQNIQYF. CDR3 DNA: TGCGCCAGCAGACTGTTTCCCACCCAAAACATTCAGTACTTC.

The chain has TRBV24-1 and TRBJ2-2; weak D call: TRBD1 (5 bases). The V gene lost 2 bases and the J gene lost 7 bases, with 10 bases spanning the gap. CDR3 length: 14 residues. Germline V gene sequence: CDR1 KGHDR, CDR2 SFDVKD. Here the CDR3 DNA reads TGTGCCACCAGTGATTATTCAGGGCACGGGGAGCTGTTTTTT. Residues: CATSDYSGHGELFF.

The chain carries TRBV2 and TRBJ2-1, with 9 bases identical to TRBD2. This CDR3 spans 15 amino acids. Germline V gene lookup returns CDR1 SNHLY and CDR2 FYNNEI. The J segment lost 8 bases and the V segment lost 3 bases, leaving 8 bases of the junction unmatched. CDR3 bases: TGTGCCAGCAGTGAGGAGGCTAGCGGGGAGTATGAGCAGTTCTTC. Protein sequence: CASSEEASGEYEQFF.

This chain uses TRBV7-9 with TRBJ1-5; no firm D call. V lost 6 bases and J lost 0, with 9 bases in between. The V gene's germline CDR1 is SEHNR and CDR2 FQNEAQ (reference sequence). There are 14 residues in the CDR3. DNA for the CDR3: TGTGCCAGCAGTCATGCGGGTAGCAATCAGCCCCAGCATTTT. Amino acids: CASSHAGSNQPQHF.

The rearrangement joins TRBV30 to TRBJ2-5; TRBD2 aligns across 10 bases. The CDR3 has 14 amino acids. Germline V gene sequence: CDR1 GTSNPN, CDR2 SVGIG (reference sequence). V lost 5 bases to trimming and J lost 6 bases; unmatched junction nucleotides: 9. Here the CDR3 reads CAWERGGSLQTQYF. DNA for the CDR3: TGTGCCTGGGAGCGGGGGGGTTCTTTGCAGACCCAGTACTTC. The variable domain in full, with the rest retrieved from reference TRBV30 and TRBJ2-5, is SQTIHQWPATLVQPVGSPLSLECTVEGTSNPNLYWYRQAAGRGLQLLFYSVGIGQISSEVPQNLSASRPQDRQFILSSKKLLLSDSGFYLCAWERGGSLQTQYFGPGTRLLVL.

The chain is built from TRBV27 and TRBJ2-2, with a weak D call TRBD1 (6 bases). The CDR3 length is 15 residues. CDR1 MNHEY and CDR2 SMNVEV come from the germline V gene (reference sequence). Trimming took off 5 bases at V and 5 bases at J, with 15 bases between the two ends. The CDR3 nucleotides read TGTGCCAGCAGTGACATCCGCAGGGGAACCGGGGAGCTGTTTTTT. As protein: CASSDIRRGTGELFF.

V gene TRBV6-5 combines with J gene TRBJ1-2; possibly TRBD1 for D (5 bases). The V end was cut by 8 bases, the J end by 0 bases, with 13 bases between. CDR3 size: 14 residues. CDR1 is MNHEY, CDR2 SVGAGI, per germline. The CDR3 DNA is TGTGCCAGCGGACAACGGATCGCTAACTATGGCTACACCTTC. Its translation: CASGQRIANYGYTF.

The V call is TRBV3-1 (or the pseudogene TRBV3-2), the J call TRBJ2-5, with D possibly TRBD2 on 5 matching bases. Germline V gene data show CDR1 as LGHDT and CDR2 as YNNKEL (reference sequence). The CDR3 is made up of 13 amino acids. Trimming took 0 bases from V and 5 from J, leaving 7 bases between them. The DNA of the CDR3 is TGTGCCAGCAGCCAAGATCGGAGGGAGACCCAGTACTTC. Its protein is CASSQDRRETQYF.